This T cell receptor beta chain was found in a study of T-cell memory formation after mild COVID-19. At the level of the study: Largely donor-specific TCR clusters were found.

TCRdb independently ran MiXCR on the 5' RACE reads; one entry per CDR3 protein. The profile shows under 400,000 distinct CDR3 sequences, approximately 29% of them singletons. This CDR3 is built from 13 residues. Germline-derived CDR1 and CDR2 are SQVTM and ANQGSEA. V was pared by 4 bases and J by 5 bases, with 14 bases between. This clonotype occurred a few times. This TCR was sampled from an adult woman who had mild COVID-19 (a few samples of this study predate the infection). Cell type and time point are not known. The chain carries TRBV29-1 and TRBJ2-5; the D gene is possibly TRBD1 (6 bases). The sample was PBMCs or a T cell subset sorted from them (not recorded which). The CDR3: CSVVPRGRETQYF. The CDR3 region has the DNA TGCAGCGTTGTTCCCAGGGGCCGGGAGACCCAGTACTTC.